The clone carrying this T cell receptor (beta chain) was recorded a few times. Its cognate antigen is unknown. This entry comes from a study of beta chain features in type 1 diabetes. General study findings and limits: When Type 1 diabetes patients were examined, their TCRB CDR3s proved moderately but significantly shorter in all four CD4+ subsets. The study found fewer insertions and more deletions at VDJ junctions in type 1 diabetes patients. With patients and controls alike, PCR might favor shorter templates to an equal degree.

Expressed TCRB transcripts got sequenced, as all isolated RNA was reverse transcribed. Sequencing used immunoSEQ multiplex PCR; TCRdb keeps in-frame clones, though not all of them. The sample yields 680,000 or so clones, around 15% seen once. CDR1 is SGHTA and CDR2 is FQGNSA in the germline V gene. Trimming took off 3 bases at V and 8 bases at J, with 14 bases between the two ends. This CDR3 is built from 14 residues. Populations obtained by sorting all exceeded 95% purity. The sequenced material came from naive CD4+ T cells from blood. V is TRBV7-2 and J is TRBJ2-1; D ambiguous. The source is a man between 18 and 35 years old in good health. CDR3 protein: CASSFTAGIYEQFF. The CDR3 bases are TGTGCCAGCAGCTTCACCGCAGGCATCTATGAGCAGTTCTTC. Complete variable domain (other parts from reference TRBV7-2 and TRBJ2-1): GAGVSQSPSNKVTEKGKDVELRCDPISGHTALYWYRQSLGQGLEFLIYFQGNSAPDKSGLPSDRFSAERTGGSVSTLTIQRTQQEDSAVYLCASSFTAGIYEQFFGPGTRLTVL.